A single sample is the source of the 20 T cell receptor beta chains below, sequenced in a study of cytomegalovirus exposure and HLA in healthy donors. The PCR made use of 60 Vbeta and 13 Jbeta primers. Only in-frame clones appear in the TCRdb table, and some are missing; sequencing was by immunoSEQ multiplex PCR. The data hold a few hundred thousand clones, with 80% to 95% observed a single time. Input material: PBMCs. The source is a girl aged 2 to 10 in good health and CMV-seronegative.

This chain links TRBV2 with TRBJ1-1; 10 positions agree with TRBD1. The CDR3 is made up of 15 amino acids. CDR1 and CDR2 from the germline V gene are SNHLY and FYNNEI. The V segment lost 0 bases and the J segment 7 bases; nucleotides outside the gene matches: 5. The CDR3, as DNA: TGTGCCAGCAGTGAAGCGGGGACAGGGGCCGGTGAAGCTTTCTTT. This translates into CASSEAGTGAGEAFF.

This clone was counted once. The genes are TRBV12-5 and TRBJ1-1; 8 bases line up with TRBD1. V lost 1 base, J lost 9 bases, and 4 bases stayed unmatched. Germline CDR1 LGHNT, CDR2 FRNRAP. The CDR3 is made up of 13 amino acids. The CDR3 protein is CASGLGQGSQAFF. The CDR3 DNA follows: TGTGCTAGTGGTTTGGGACAGGGGTCTCAAGCTTTCTTT.

The rearrangement joins TRBV5-1 to TRBJ2-1, with D unclear. The germline CDR1 and CDR2 sequences are SGHRS and YFSETQ. Trimming cost V 3 bases and J 6 bases, with 10 bases left between them. CDR3 size: 13 residues. CDR3 region: CASSSLSINEQFF. The CDR3 DNA follows: TGCGCCAGCAGCTCCCTATCAATCAATGAGCAGTTCTTC.

The chain's CDR3 is CATSRGTGNYNEQFF. In DNA form, the CDR3 reads TGTGCCACCTCACGGGGGACAGGGAACTACAATGAGCAGTTCTTC. This chain joins TRBV10-3 and TRBJ2-1; 9 bases fit TRBD1. J lost 3 bases, V lost 10 bases, and 10 bases had no gene match. The CDR3 loop spans 15 amino acids. The V gene's germline CDR1 is ENHRY and CDR2 SYGVKD.

The chain uses TRBV30 and TRBJ2-1, with D tentatively TRBD1 (6 bases). In germline, CDR1 is GTSNPN, CDR2 SVGIG (reference sequence). V lost 2 bases, J lost 8 bases, and 10 bases lay in between. The CDR3 sequence is 12 residues long. The CDR3 bases are TGTGCCTGGAGTTCTACAGGGTATGAGCAGTTCTTC. This translates into CAWSSTGYEQFF.

DNA of the CDR3: TGTGCCAGCACCCACCGGGATACGCAGTATTTT. It translates to CASTHRDTQYF. The chain is built from TRBV6-5 and TRBJ2-3; D gene uncertain. CDR3 length: 11 amino acids. V lost 7 bases, J lost 6 bases, and 8 bases lay in between. CDR1 and CDR2 from the germline V gene are MNHEY and SVGAGI.

This rearrangement joins TRBV6-5 to TRBJ2-5; D unresolved. From germline, CDR1 is MNHEY and CDR2 SVGAGI. There are 12 residues in the CDR3. The ends were cut back, 5 bases at V and 10 bases at J, with 14 bases in the middle. In nucleotides, the CDR3 is TGTGCCAGCAGTCAAGGCCCGGGTAACCAGTACTTC. Residues: CASSQGPGNQYF.

The CDR3: CASSSLTTSGQGGTDTQYF. In nucleotides, the CDR3 is TGCGCCAGCAGCTCCCTAACGACTAGCGGGCAAGGAGGCACAGATACGCAGTATTTT. This sequence joins TRBV5-1 and TRBJ2-3; 10 bases are shared with TRBD2. Germline values: CDR1 SGHRS, CDR2 YFSETQ. This CDR3 contains 19 residues. With 3 bases clipped from V and 1 base from J, the junction kept 14 bases outside the gene matches.

The chain joins TRBV7-2 to TRBJ1-2, with 9 positions matching TRBD1. V was clipped by 5 bases and J by 7 bases; unmatched bases: 11. The CDR3 runs 15 residues. The germline V gene has CDR1 SGHTA and CDR2 FQGNSA. CDR3 sequence (DNA): TGTGCCAGCAGCACCTCCTCCGGGACAGGGATTGGCTACACCTTC. Protein: CASSTSSGTGIGYTF.

As DNA, the CDR3 is TGTGCCAGCAGCTTGGGGCTAACAGGGGGCACTGAAGCTTTCTTT. The encoded protein is CASSLGLTGGTEAFF. This rearrangement joins TRBV5-5 to TRBJ1-1; 8 nucleotides line up with TRBD1. The CDR3 length is 15 residues. The germline gives CDR1 SGHKS, CDR2 YYEKEE (reference sequence). After removal of 0 bases from V and 4 bases from J, the junction contained 5 bases not matched to a gene.

The rearrangement joins TRBV6-5 to TRBJ2-1, with D possibly TRBD2 on 5 matching bases. Germline V gene sequence: CDR1 MNHEY, CDR2 SVGAGI. This CDR3 is 15 amino acids long. Trimming pared 2 bases from V and 2 bases from J, leaving 10 bases between. The CDR3 DNA sequence: TGTGCCAGCAGTTACAGGGTCGGGACCTACAATGAGCAGTTCTTC. Amino acid sequence: CASSYRVGTYNEQFF.

The chain is built from TRBV5-8 and TRBJ2-2; 9 bases match TRBD1. V was pared by 0 bases and J by 2 bases, with 2 bases of the junction left unmatched. CDR3 length: 16 residues. Germline V gene data show CDR1 as SGHTS and CDR2 as YDEGEE. The CDR3 loop is CASSLDRGPNTGELFF. The CDR3 DNA reads as TGTGCCAGCAGCTTGGACAGGGGGCCTAACACCGGGGAGCTGTTTTTT.

The V gene is TRBV11-2, the J gene TRBJ1-2, with D perhaps TRBD1 (5 bases). The CDR3 has 14 amino acids. V was pared by 4 bases and J by 8 bases, with 17 bases between. Germline CDR1 SGHAT, CDR2 FQNNGV. This CDR3 reads CASSYGAGAYGYTF. The CDR3 DNA follows: TGTGCCAGCAGCTATGGGGCAGGCGCCTACGGCTACACCTTC.

This clone has only one observation. The chain joins TRBV5-4 to TRBJ2-1; D is perhaps TRBD1 (5 bases). The CDR3 runs 15 residues. Trimming stripped 3 bases from V and 7 bases from J, with 17 bases between. The germline CDR1 and CDR2 sequences are SGHNT and YYREEE (reference sequence). For the CDR3, the DNA is TGTGCCAGCAGCTCGCCGGGCAGGGATCGGAATGAGCAGTTCTTC. This encodes CASSSPGRDRNEQFF.

This clone appeared once. V usage is TRBV2 and J usage is TRBJ2-2; 11 bases agree with TRBD2. Trimming at V came to 2 bases and at J to 7 bases, leaving 9 bases not matched to a gene. The CDR3 has 17 residues. From germline, CDR1 is SNHLY and CDR2 FYNNEI. This chain's CDR3 is CASSEPLSGGAVGELFF. The CDR3, as DNA: TGTGCCAGCAGTGAACCCCTTAGCGGGGGGGCGGTCGGGGAGCTGTTTTTT.

The chain links TRBV2 to TRBJ2-2; possibly TRBD1 for D (5 bases). V was pared by 8 bases and J by 5 bases, with 6 bases between. Germline V gene lookup returns CDR1 SNHLY and CDR2 FYNNEI. The CDR3 has 11 residues. Here the CDR3 reads CASGATGELFF. The CDR3 DNA reads TGTGCCAGCGGGGCTACCGGGGAGCTGTTTTTT.

V and J are TRBV5-1 and TRBJ2-7; 13 bases line up with TRBD2. CDR1 is SGHRS, CDR2 YFSETQ, per germline. Germline trimming cut 2 bases from V and 2 bases from J; bases unmatched to any gene: 1. The CDR3 contains 15 residues. CDR3 nucleotides: TGCGCCAGCAGCTTCGGACTAGCGGGGGCCTACGAGCAGTACTTC. Translating it yields CASSFGLAGAYEQYF.

The chain has TRBV19 and TRBJ2-5; 9 nucleotides line up with TRBD1. Losses at the gene ends were 6 bases for V and 4 bases for J; bases not matched to a gene: 9. This CDR3 has 15 residues. Germline CDR1 LNHDA, CDR2 SQIVND (reference sequence). The chain's CDR3 is CASSLPGTGLETQYF. CDR3 nucleotide sequence: TGTGCCAGTAGCCTACCCGGGACAGGGTTAGAGACCCAGTACTTC. Variable domain in full (rest from reference TRBV19 and TRBJ2-5): DGGITQSPKYLFRKEGQNVTLSCEQNLNHDAMYWYRQDPGQGLRLIYYSQIVNDFQKGDIAEGYSVSREKKESFPLTVTSAQKNPTAFYLCASSLPGTGLETQYFGPGTRLLVL.

The chain couples TRBV5-6 to TRBJ2-1; 7 bases agree with TRBD1. V lost 2 bases, J lost 6 bases, and 5 bases stayed unmatched. This CDR3 region has 14 residues. CDR1 is SGHDT and CDR2 is YYEEEE in the germline V gene. The CDR3 bases are TGTGCCAGCAGCTTTAGGGACAGCGGCAATGAGCAGTTCTTC. Translated, it gives CASSFRDSGNEQFF.

The chain recombines TRBV7-2 with TRBJ2-7, with TRBD2 matching over 7 bases. The CDR3 is 15 amino acids. Germline lookup yields CDR1 SGHTA and CDR2 FQGNSA. V shed 1 base and J 2 bases; nucleotides not matched to a gene: 5. This CDR3 is CASSLVAGDTYEQYF. CDR3 nucleotides: TGTGCCAGCAGCTTAGTGGCGGGAGACACCTACGAGCAGTACTTC.